This T cell receptor (beta chain) was documented in a study of radiotherapy plus CTLA-4 blockade in lung cancer. Study summary: Objective responses were documented in approximately 18% of patients, with disease control in 31%.

Method: immunoSEQ multiplex PCR; TCRdb's copy keeps in-frame clones and lacks some. The sample consists of about 110,000 clones, about four fifths of them appearing once. Turning to this clone: Its antigen is unidentified. A read error may account for a junction end that differs from germline.

CDR3 size: 16 residues. CDR1 is SEHNR, CDR2 FQNEAQ, per germline (reference sequence). Findings of the study overall: Early shifts in blood T cell clones, with interferon-beta, reportedly predicted response best.

CTLA-4 blockade using ipilimumab, together with focal radiation, was received by patients with chemo-refractory metastatic non-small-cell lung cancer. This specimen was peripheral blood, taken from a patient treated with radiotherapy plus ipilimumab. V is TRBV7-9 and J is TRBJ1-4, with D possibly TRBD1 on 5 matching bases. The clonotype was recovered from a human donor with non-small cell lung cancer that progressed on radiotherapy plus ipilimumab. Some clones in this sample may be carry-over from other donors' samples. CDR3 sequence (DNA): TGTACCAGCAGCTTAGGTACCCAGGGATTTGGTGAAAAACTGTTTTTT. Residues: CTSSLGTQGFGEKLFF.